The TCR beta chain described here comes from a study of CD8+CD57+ T cells in acquired aplastic anemia (dated by TCRdb to between 2018 and 2020). About the study as a whole: On average, sorted CD4+ and CD8+ cells yielded 2.5 to 3.5 ug of extracted DNA, with a range of about 0.17 to 27.4 ug. For healthy donor samples, the average read count was about 10.8 million for CD4+ cells and roughly 11 million for CD8+ cells. Overall study results and their limits: Around 30 CD8+ CDR3 sequences were shared between patients and controls but appeared highly expressed in patients and within their immunodominant clones. Patients and healthy controls showed no significant difference in CD8+ Simpson's diversity (P=0.060).

Concerning this clonotype: Its antigen has not been determined. No quality values exist for individual bases; no much larger clone is one base distant.

TCR repertoires of sorted CD4+ and CD8+ blood T cells from severe aplastic anemia patients and healthy subjects were deep-sequenced in the study. Ficoll-Paque density gradient centrifugation was used to isolate peripheral blood mononuclear cells. Before DNA extraction, CD4+ and CD8+ T cells were sorted by FACS or by magnetic beads. Genomic DNA served as template for TCR beta VDJ combination and CDR3 sequence profiling. TCR repertoire sequencing was run on an Illumina HiSeq 2000. The original methods were these. Repertoires were assessed using TRBV/TRBJ rearrangement plots, CDR3 size and DJ length profiles, and Simpson's diversity index. Whichever DNA sequence was most abundant in the deep sequencing data was defined as the immunodominant clone. CDR3 amino acid sequences were checked for sharing between subjects and were compared against published repertoires and the VDJdb database. TCRdb itself trimmed the public reads at Q25 with fastp, ran MiXCR and retained productive beta chains. Each CDR3 protein appears once, grouped with its most common genes and DNA. The V and J calls were determined by TCRdb, not by the authors. This sample lists 75,000 to 90,000 distinct CDR3 sequences; around 42% were detected once. The top ten clonotypes cover 66% of the sample.

The sequence derives from a human donor in good health, serving as a control. Sequencing input: sorted CD4+, CD8+, or CD8+CD57+ T cells (not recorded which) from PBMCs.

CDR3 protein: CSARPVGTVAMEQYF. The base sequence is TGCAGTGCTAGACCCGTCGGGACAGTTGCTATGGAGCAGTACTTC. The chain is assembled from TRBV20-1 and TRBJ2-7, with TRBD1 matching 7 junction bases. The CDR3 contains 15 residues, cysteine and phenylalanine counted. Only the CDR3 part of the read is kept: 45 bases, read in frame from the first base. For CDR1 and CDR2, the germline V gene (reference sequence) lists DFQATT and SNEGSKA. V and J are trimmed by 2 bases and 7 bases, and the gene matches miss 14 bases of the junction.